This T cell receptor (beta chain) was captured by sequencing in a study of regulatory dendritic cells for organ transplantation. Clones were read by immunoSEQ multiplex PCR, and TCRdb kept only the in-frame ones, dropping some. In the table there are about 3,500 clones, 45% to 75% of which are singletons. Looked up from germline, CDR1 is MNHEY and CDR2 is SVGAGI. Trimming removed 0 bases from V and 4 bases from J, with 6 bases in between. This CDR3 comprises 13 residues. Sorted subsets were CFSE-labeled and cultured around five days with allogeneic dendritic cells. Memory T cells were CD45RO+, naive were CD45RA+, sorted by FACS. Notes on the study in general: Considerable individual heterogeneity was seen in alloreactive memory CD8+ T cells.

As concerns this clone: Antigen specificity is unknown. Other DNA sequences within the sample encode an identical CDR3.

The J gene is TRBJ1-1, the V gene TRBV6-5; D unresolved. This TCR was sampled from a human donor in good health. The sequencing sample was made of memory CD8+ T cells from blood cultured with dendritic cells. The subset was: CD45RO+ memory T cells. CDR3 sequence (DNA): TGTGCCAGCAGTTACTCGACGGGCACTGAAGCTTTCTTT. It is translated as CASSYSTGTEAFF.